This T cell receptor (beta chain) emerged from a study of CD8+CD57+ T cells in acquired aplastic anemia. Study background: The DNA of sorted CD4+ and CD8+ cells averaged around 3 ug. Study results and limitations: The CD8+ Simpson's diversity of patients and controls was not significantly different. It was found that approximately 29 CD8+ CDR3 sequences were shared between patients and controls.

Previously, flow cytometry had revealed CD8+CD57+ cell expansion in the patients chosen for sequencing. The table lists this clonotype with a few counts. Its target is not known. In this CDR3 the conserved last residue, phenylalanine or tryptophan, is missing, so a read error is likely. Because the CDR3's place on the DNA is in doubt, the DNA is left out and the CDR3 is given as listed by TCRdb. CDR3 and TCR beta VDJ profiling relied on a genomic DNA template. TCRdb fed the reads into MiXCR, producing one record per CDR3 protein. The sample holds hundreds of thousands of distinct CDR3 sequences, approximately 79% seen once. CDR1 is SEHNR and CDR2 is FQNEAQ in the germline V gene (reference sequence). The CDR3 is 12 residues long, counting both termini.

The specimen was sorted CD4+, CD8+, or CD8+CD57+ T cells (not recorded which) from PBMCs. The sequence was obtained from a human donor with aplastic anemia. The chain employs TRBV7-9 and TRBJ1-1. The CDR3 here is CASSFERSGGFV.